This T cell receptor (beta chain) stems from a study of T-cell reconstitution after alpha-beta-depleted transplantation in children. Comment on this clonotype: Its antigen is not identified.

The V gene's germline CDR1 is SGHRS and CDR2 YFSETQ. V shed 3 bases and J shed 3 bases, with 16 bases lying between them. The CDR3 is 15 amino acids. Study results and caveats: There were some patients whose high TCRbeta diversity at day 60 came from surviving recipient T cells and thymic progenitors. Once a year had passed after transplant, T-cell counts and diversity came mostly from newly produced T cells. At around two months after transplant, the alpha-beta T cells were reportedly derived from several hundred expanded clones that came from non-depleted graft cells.

Construction of the TCRbeta library involved unique molecular identifiers. TCRdb re-called the PCR reads through MiXCR, storing one row per CDR3 protein. The data contain 700,000 to 950,000 distinct CDR3 sequences, 15% to 20% of them singletons. The gene calls are TRBV5-1 and TRBJ2-7; no firm D call. The input for sequencing was PBMCs, mostly from graft donor cells, taken 360 days after TCRalphabeta/CD19-depleted stem cell transplant. The receptor was isolated from a male patient between 10 and 17 years old who had a stem cell transplant for acute lymphoblastic leukemia, so the T cells may come from the graft donor. DNA of the CDR3: TGCGCCAGCAGCTCCGGATGGGGAAGCATCTACGAGCAGTACTTC. It encodes CASSSGWGSIYEQYF.